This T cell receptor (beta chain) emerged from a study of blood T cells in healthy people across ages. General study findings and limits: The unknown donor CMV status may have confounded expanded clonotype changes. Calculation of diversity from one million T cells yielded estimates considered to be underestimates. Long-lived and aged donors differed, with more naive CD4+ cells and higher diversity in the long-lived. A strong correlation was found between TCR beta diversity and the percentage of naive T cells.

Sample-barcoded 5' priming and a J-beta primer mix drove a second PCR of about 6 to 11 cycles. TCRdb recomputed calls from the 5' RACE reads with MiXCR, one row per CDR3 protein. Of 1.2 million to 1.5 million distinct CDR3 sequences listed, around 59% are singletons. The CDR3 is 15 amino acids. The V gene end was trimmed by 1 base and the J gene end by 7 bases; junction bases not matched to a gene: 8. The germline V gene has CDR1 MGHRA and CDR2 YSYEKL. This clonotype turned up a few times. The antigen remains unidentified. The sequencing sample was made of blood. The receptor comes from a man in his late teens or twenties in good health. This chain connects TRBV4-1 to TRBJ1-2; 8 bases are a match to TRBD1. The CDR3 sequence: CASSQVTSDRVGYTF. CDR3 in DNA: TGCGCCAGCAGCCAAGTAACGTCGGACAGGGTTGGCTACACCTTC.